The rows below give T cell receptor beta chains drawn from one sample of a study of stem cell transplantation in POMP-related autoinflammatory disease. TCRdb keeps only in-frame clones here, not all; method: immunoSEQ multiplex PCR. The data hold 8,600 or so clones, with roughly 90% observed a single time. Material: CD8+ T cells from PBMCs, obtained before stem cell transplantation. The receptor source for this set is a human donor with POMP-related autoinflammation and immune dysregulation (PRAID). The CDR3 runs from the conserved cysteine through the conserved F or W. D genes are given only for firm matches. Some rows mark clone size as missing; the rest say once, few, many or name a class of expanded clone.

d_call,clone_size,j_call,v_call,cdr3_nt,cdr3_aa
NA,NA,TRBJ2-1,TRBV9,TGTGCCAGCAGCGACCGGACTCGCGGCAATGAGCAGTTCTTC,CASSDRTRGNEQFF
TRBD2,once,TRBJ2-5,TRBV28,TGTGCCAGCAGTTCCCTGACTAGCGGGAGGGCCTGGGAGACCCAGTACTTC,CASSSLTSGRAWETQYF
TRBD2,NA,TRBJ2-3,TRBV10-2,TGCGCCAGCAGTGAGTCGTGGACTAGCGGCACAGATACGCAGTATTTT,CASSESWTSGTDTQYF
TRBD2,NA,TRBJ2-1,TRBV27,TGTGCCAGCAGTTCTCCGGGTAGCGGGAGAAGTTCTTACTACAATGAGCAGTTCTTC,CASSSPGSGRSSYYNEQFF
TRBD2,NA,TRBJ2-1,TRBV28,TGTGCCAGCAGTTGGCTAGCGGGATCAAGAGAGCAGTTCTTC,CASSWLAGSREQFF
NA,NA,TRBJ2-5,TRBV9,TGTGCCAGCAGCCCCCTGGGGCAGATCCAAGAGACCCAGTACTTC,CASSPLGQIQETQYF
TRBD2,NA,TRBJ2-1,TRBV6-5,TGTGCCAGCAGTTACACTTTAGCGGGAGAGTACAATGAGCAGTTCTTC,CASSYTLAGEYNEQFF
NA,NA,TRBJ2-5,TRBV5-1,TGCGCCAGCAGCTTGGAGGGACATCGAATCGACTTC,CASSLEGHRIDF
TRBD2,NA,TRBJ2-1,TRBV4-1,TGCGCCAGCAGCCAAGATTTCCTAGCGGGGGTACGACAGTTCTTC,CASSQDFLAGVRQFF
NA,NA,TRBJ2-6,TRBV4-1,TGCGCCAGCAGCCAAGCACCTAGGGGCCCCTACTCTGGGGCCAACGTCCTGACTTTC,CASSQAPRGPYSGANVLTF
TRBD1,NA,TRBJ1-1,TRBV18,TGTGCCAGCTCAACAGGGGATGGCACTGAAGCTTTCTTT,CASSTGDGTEAFF
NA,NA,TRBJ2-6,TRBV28,TGTGCCAGCAGTTTCCGCGGGACAGCCGGGGCCAACGTCCTGACTTTC,CASSFRGTAGANVLTF
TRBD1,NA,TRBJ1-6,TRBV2,TGTGCCAGCAGACTACAGGGGAAAGAGCTTAATTCACCCCTCCACTTT,CASRLQGKELNSPLHF
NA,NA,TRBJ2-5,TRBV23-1,TGCGCCAGCAGTCAATCGGAAGGGCAAGAGACCCAGTACTTC,CASSQSEGQETQYF
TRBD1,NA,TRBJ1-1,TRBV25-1,TGTGCCAGCAGTACGGGTTTAGGAGGGGGCGCTGAAGCTTTCTTT,CASSTGLGGGAEAFF
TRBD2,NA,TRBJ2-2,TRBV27,TGTGCCAGCAGTCTCCACTTCCTGGGGGGGACGAACACCGGGGAGCTGTTTTTT,CASSLHFLGGTNTGELFF
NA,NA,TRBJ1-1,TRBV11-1,TGTGCCAGCAGCCCCTCGGGGTTTGGATTCCCATGGGGGAAGTTCTTT,CASSPSGFGFPWGKFF
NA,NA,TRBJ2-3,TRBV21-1,TGTGCCAGCAGCAAAGCTGGCTCCCAGAGCACAGATACGCAGTATTTT,CASSKAGSQSTDTQYF
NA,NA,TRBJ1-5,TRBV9,TGTGCCAGCAGCGTAGAGGGGACAAGCAATCAGCCCCAGCATTTT,CASSVEGTSNQPQHF
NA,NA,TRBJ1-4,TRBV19,TGTGCCAGTACCCGAGGGGATCTTGCAACTAATGAAAAACTGTTTTTT,CASTRGDLATNEKLFF
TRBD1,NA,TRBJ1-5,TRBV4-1,TGCGCCAGCAGCCAAGTTCAAGTCGGACAGGGGGCGAGTTCCGTAAAATATCAGCCCCAGCATTTT,CASSQVQVGQGASSVKYQPQHF
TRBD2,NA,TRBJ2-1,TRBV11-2,TGTGCCAGCAGCTTACTAGCGGGAGTTGAGCAGTTCTTC,CASSLLAGVEQFF